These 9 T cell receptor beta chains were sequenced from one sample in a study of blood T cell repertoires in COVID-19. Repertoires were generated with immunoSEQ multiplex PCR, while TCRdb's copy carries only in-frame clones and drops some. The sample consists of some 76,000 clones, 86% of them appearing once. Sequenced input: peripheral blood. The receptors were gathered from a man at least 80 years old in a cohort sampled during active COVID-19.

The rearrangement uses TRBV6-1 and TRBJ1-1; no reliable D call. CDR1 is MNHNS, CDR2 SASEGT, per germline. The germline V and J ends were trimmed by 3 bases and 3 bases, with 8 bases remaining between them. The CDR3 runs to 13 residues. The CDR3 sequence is CASSDLGYTEAFF. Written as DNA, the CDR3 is TGTGCCAGCAGTGACCTCGGGTACACTGAAGCTTTCTTT.

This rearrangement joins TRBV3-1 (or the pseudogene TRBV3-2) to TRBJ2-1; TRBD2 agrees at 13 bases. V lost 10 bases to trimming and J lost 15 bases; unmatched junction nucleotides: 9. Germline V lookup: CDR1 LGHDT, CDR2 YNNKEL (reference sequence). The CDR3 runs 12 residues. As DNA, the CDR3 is TGTGCCACCTGGACTAGCGGGGGCCCTCGGTTCTTC. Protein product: CATWTSGGPRFF.

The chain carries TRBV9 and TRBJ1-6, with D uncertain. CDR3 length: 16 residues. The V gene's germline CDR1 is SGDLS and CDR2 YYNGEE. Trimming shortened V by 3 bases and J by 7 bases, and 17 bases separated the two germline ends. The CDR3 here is CASSERDWAGNSPLHF. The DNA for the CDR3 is TGTGCCAGCAGCGAAAGGGATTGGGCGGGCAATTCACCCCTCCACTTT.

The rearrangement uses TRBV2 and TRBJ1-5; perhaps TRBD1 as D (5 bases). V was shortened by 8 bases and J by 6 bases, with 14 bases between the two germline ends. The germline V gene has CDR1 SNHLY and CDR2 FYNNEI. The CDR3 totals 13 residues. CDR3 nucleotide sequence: TGTGCCAGCGTTGGGCAGGGCGGTCAGCCCCAGCATTTT. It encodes CASVGQGGQPQHF.

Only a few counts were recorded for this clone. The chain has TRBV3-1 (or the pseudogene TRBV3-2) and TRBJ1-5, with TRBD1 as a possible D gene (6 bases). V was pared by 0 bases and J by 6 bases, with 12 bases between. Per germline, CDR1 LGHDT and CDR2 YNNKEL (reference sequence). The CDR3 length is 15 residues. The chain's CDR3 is CASSQDARGGQPQHF. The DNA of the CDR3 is TGTGCCAGCAGCCAAGATGCGCGAGGGGGTCAGCCCCAGCATTTT.

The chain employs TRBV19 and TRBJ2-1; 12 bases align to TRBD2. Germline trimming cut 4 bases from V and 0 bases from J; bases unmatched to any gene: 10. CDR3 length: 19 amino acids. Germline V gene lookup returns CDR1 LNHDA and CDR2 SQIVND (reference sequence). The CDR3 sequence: CASSKTGTSGPLSYNEQFF. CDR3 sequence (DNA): TGTGCCAGTAGTAAGACCGGGACTAGCGGGCCGCTCTCCTACAATGAGCAGTTCTTC.

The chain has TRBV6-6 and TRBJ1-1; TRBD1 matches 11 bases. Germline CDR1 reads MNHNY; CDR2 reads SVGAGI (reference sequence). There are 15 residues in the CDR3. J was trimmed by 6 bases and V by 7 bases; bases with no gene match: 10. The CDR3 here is CASTLGDRGSAEAFF. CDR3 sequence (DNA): TGTGCCAGCACCCTCGGGGACAGGGGGAGCGCTGAAGCTTTCTTT.

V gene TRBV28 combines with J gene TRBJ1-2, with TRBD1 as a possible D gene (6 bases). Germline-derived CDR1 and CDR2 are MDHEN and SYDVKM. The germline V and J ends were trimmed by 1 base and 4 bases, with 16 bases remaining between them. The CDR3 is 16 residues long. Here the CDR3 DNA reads TGTGCCAGCAGTTTATTATACAGGGAAGACGGCTATGGCTACACCTTC. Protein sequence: CASSLLYREDGYGYTF.

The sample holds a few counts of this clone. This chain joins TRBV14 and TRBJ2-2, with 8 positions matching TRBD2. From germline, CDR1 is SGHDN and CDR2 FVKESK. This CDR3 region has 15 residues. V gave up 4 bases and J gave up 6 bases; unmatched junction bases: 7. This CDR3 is CASSPAGVGSGELFF. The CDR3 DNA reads TGTGCCAGCAGCCCAGCGGGGGTCGGGTCCGGGGAGCTGTTTTTT.